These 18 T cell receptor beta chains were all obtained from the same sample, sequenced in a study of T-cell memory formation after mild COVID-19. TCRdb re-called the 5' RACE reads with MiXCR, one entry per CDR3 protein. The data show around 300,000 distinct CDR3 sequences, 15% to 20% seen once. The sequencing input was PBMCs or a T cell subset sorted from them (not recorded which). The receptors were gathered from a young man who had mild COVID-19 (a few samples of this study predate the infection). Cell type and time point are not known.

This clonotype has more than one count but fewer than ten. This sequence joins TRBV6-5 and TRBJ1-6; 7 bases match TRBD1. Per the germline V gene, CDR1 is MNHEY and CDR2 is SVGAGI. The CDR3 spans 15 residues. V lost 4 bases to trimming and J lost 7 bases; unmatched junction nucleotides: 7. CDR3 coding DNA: TGTGCCAGCAGTTGGCAGGGGGGGGCGAATTCACCCCTCCACTTT. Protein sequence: CASSWQGGANSPLHF.

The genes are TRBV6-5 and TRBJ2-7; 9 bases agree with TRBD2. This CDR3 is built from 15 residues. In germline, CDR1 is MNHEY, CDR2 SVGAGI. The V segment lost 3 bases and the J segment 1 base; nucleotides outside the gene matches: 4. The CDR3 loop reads CASSYSGGASYEQYF. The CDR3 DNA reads TGTGCCAGCAGTTATAGCGGGGGTGCGTCCTACGAGCAGTACTTC.

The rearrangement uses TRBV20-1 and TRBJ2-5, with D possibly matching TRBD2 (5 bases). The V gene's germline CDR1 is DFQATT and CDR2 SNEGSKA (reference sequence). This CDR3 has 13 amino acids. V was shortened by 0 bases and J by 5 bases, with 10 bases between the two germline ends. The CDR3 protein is CSARDRRVETQYF. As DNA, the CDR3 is TGCAGTGCTAGAGATCGGCGGGTGGAGACCCAGTACTTC.

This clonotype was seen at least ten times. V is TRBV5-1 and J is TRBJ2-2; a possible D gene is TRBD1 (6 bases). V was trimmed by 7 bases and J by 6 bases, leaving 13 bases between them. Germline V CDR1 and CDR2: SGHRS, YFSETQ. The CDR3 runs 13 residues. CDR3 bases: TGCGCCAGCTGCATACAGGGCCCCGGGGAGCTGTTTTTT. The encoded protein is CASCIQGPGELFF.

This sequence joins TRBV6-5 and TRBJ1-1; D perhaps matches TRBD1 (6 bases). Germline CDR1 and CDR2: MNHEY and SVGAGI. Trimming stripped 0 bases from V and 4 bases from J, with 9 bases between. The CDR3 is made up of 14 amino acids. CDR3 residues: CASSYSKGGTEAFF. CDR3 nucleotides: TGTGCCAGCAGTTACTCGAAAGGGGGCACTGAAGCTTTCTTT.

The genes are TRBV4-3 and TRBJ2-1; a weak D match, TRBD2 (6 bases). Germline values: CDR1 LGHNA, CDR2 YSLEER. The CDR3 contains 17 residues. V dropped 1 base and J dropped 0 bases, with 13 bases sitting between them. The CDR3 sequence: CASSQVAYGSSYNEQFF. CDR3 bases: TGCGCCAGCAGCCAAGTCGCCTACGGGAGCTCCTACAATGAGCAGTTCTTC.

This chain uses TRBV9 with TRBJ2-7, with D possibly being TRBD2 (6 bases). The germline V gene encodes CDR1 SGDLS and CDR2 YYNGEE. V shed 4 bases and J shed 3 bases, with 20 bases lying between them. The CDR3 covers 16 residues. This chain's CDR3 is CASSPHSGTGDYEQYV. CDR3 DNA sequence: TGTGCCAGCAGCCCCCACTCCGGGACGGGGGACTACGAGCAGTACGTC.

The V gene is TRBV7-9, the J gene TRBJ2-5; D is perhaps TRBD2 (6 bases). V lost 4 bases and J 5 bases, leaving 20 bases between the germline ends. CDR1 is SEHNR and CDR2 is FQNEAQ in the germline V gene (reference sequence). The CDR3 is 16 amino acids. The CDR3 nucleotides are TGTGCCAGCAGCTCCCAACGGACTACCACCCAGGAGACCCAGTACTTC. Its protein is CASSSQRTTTQETQYF. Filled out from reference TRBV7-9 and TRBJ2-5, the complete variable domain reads DTGVSQNPRHKITKRGQNVTFRCDPISEHNRLYWYRQTLGQGPEFLTYFQNEAQLEKSRLLSDRFSAERPKGSFSTLEIQRTEQGDSAMYLCASSSQRTTTQETQYFGPGTRLLVL.

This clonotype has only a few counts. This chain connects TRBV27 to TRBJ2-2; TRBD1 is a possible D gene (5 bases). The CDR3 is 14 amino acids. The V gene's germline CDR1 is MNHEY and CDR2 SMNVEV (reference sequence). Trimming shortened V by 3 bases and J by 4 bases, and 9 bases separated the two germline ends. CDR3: CASSFPGITGELFF. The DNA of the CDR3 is TGTGCCAGCAGTTTTCCAGGGATCACCGGGGAGCTGTTTTTT.

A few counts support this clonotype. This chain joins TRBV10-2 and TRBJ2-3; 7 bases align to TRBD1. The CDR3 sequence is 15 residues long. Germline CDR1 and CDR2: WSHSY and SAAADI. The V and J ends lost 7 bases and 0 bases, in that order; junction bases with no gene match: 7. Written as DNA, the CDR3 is TGCGCCAGCATGTTAGGGACAGCTAGCACAGATACGCAGTATTTT. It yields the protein CASMLGTASTDTQYF.

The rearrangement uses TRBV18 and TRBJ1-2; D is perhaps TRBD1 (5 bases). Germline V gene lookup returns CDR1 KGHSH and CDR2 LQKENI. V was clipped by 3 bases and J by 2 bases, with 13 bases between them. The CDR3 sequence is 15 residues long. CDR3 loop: CASSPSQDLNYGYTF. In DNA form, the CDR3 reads TGTGCCAGCTCACCGTCACAGGACCTAAACTATGGCTACACCTTC.

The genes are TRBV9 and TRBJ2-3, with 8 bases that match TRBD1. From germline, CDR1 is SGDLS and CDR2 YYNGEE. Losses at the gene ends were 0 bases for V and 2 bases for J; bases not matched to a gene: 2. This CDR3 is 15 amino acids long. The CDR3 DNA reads TGTGCCAGCAGCGTAGAGGGACAGGACACAGATACGCAGTATTTT. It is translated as CASSVEGQDTDTQYF.

The CDR3 DNA reads as TGTGCCACTCGGGGGCCCTACGAGCAGTACGTC. Protein product: CATRGPYEQYV. The rearrangement joins TRBV10-3 to TRBJ2-7, with D perhaps matching TRBD1 or TRBD2 (6 bases each). This CDR3 region has 11 residues. CDR1 and CDR2 (germline): ENHRY, SYGVKD. The V end lost 10 bases, the J end lost 2 bases, and 9 bases lay between the germline ends.

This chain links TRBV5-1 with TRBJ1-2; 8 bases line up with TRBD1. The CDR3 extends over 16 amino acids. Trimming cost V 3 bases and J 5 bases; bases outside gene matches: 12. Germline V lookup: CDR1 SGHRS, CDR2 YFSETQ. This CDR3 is CASSWSGGQARYGYTF. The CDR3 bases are TGCGCCAGCAGCTGGTCTGGGGGACAGGCCCGATATGGCTACACCTTC. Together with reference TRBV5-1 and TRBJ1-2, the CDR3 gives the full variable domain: KAGVTQTPRYLIKTRGQQVTLSCSPISGHRSVSWYQQTPGQGLQFLFEYFSETQRNKGNFPGRFSGRQFSNSRSEMNVSTLELGDSALYLCASSWSGGQARYGYTFGSGTRLTVV.

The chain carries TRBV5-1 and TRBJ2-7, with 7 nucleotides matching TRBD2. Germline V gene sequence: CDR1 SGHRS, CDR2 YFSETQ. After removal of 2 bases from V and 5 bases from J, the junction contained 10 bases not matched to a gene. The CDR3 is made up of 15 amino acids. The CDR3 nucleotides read TGCGCCAGCAGCTTTGGTGTGACTAGCCGCGACGAGCAGTACTTC. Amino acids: CASSFGVTSRDEQYF.

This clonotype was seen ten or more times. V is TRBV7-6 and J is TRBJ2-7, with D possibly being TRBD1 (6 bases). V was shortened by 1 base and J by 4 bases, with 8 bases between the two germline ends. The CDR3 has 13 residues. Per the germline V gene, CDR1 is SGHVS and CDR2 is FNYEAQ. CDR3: CASSLGQVYEQYF. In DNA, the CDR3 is TGTGCCAGCAGCTTAGGACAGGTTTACGAGCAGTACTTC. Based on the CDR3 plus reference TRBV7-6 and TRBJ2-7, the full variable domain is GAGVSQSPRYKVTKRGQDVALRCDPISGHVSLYWYRQALGQGPEFLTYFNYEAQQDKSGLPNDRFSAERPEGSISTLTIQRTEQRDSAMYRCASSLGQVYEQYFGPGTRLTVT.

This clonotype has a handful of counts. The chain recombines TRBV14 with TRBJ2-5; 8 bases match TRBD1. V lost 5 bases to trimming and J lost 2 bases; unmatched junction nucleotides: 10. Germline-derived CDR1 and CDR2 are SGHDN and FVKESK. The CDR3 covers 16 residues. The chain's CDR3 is CASSSRDRRLQETQYF. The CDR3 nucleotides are TGTGCCAGCAGCTCCCGGGACAGGAGACTTCAAGAGACCCAGTACTTC.

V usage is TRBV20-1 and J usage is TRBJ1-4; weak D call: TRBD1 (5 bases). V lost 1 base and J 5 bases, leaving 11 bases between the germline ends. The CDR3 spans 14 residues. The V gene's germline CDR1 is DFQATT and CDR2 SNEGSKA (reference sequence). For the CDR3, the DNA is TGCAGTGCTAGAGGGGGCAGGACGAATGAAAAACTGTTTTTT. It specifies CSARGGRTNEKLFF.